This TCR beta chain was captured by sequencing in a study of beta chain features in type 1 diabetes. Looking at the study overall: There was similarity between patients and healthy donors in age, gender and cell yields.

Since all of the isolated RNA was reverse transcribed, expressed TCRB transcripts were what got sequenced. Method: immunoSEQ multiplex PCR; TCRdb's copy keeps in-frame clones and lacks some. This table has 40,000 to 45,000 clones, roughly 49% appearing once. Germline V lookup: CDR1 SGHRS, CDR2 YFSETQ. This CDR3 region has 15 residues. Unmatched junction bases numbered 9, after V lost 4 bases and J lost 9 bases. This TCR was sampled from a young woman in good health. V usage is TRBV5-1 and J usage is TRBJ2-1; TRBD2 aligns across 11 bases. Sequencing was performed on central memory CD4+ T cells from blood. In DNA form, the CDR3 reads TGCGCCAGCAGCCCCGGGACTAGCGGTTTAAGTGAGCAGTTCTTC. As protein: CASSPGTSGLSEQFF.